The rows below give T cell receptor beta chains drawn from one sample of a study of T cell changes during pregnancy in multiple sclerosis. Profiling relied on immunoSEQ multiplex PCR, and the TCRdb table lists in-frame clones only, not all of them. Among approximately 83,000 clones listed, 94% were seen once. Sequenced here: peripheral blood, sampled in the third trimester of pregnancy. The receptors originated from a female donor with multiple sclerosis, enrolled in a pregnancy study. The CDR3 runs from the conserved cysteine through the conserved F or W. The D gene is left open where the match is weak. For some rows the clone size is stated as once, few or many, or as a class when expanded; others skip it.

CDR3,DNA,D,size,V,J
CASSFGGMRTDTQYF,TGCGCCAGCAGCTTCGGGGGAATGAGGACAGATACGCAGTATTTT,-,-,TRBV5-1,TRBJ2-3
CASSFSYTGTGKTGNTIYF,TGTGCCAGCAGTTTCTCCTATACGGGGACAGGGAAGACTGGAAACACCATATATTTT,TRBD1,-,TRBV28,TRBJ1-3
CASSQDNLAGINTGELFF,TGTGCCAGCAGCCAAGATAACCTAGCGGGGATAAACACCGGGGAGCTGTTTTTT,TRBD2,-,TRBV4-2,TRBJ2-2
CASSPTGVHGYTF,TGTGCCAGCAGTCCGACAGGGGTGCATGGCTACACCTTC,TRBD1,-,TRBV28,TRBJ1-2
CASSLTSGEEQYF,TGTGCCAGCAGCTTGACTAGCGGAGAAGAGCAGTACTTC,TRBD2,-,TRBV5-6,TRBJ2-7
CASSVSSGDNEQFF,TGTGCCAGCAGCGTATCTAGCGGGGACAATGAGCAGTTCTTC,TRBD2,-,TRBV9,TRBJ2-1
CASSGTLGETQYF,TGTGCCAGCAGTGGGACTTTGGGGGAGACCCAGTACTTC,-,-,TRBV27,TRBJ2-5
CASSPLPGESNTIYF,TGTGCCAGCTCACCACTCCCAGGGGAGTCAAACACCATATATTTT,-,once,TRBV18,TRBJ1-3
CASRMDRYNEQFF,TGTGCCAGCCGGATGGACAGGTACAATGAGCAGTTCTTC,TRBD1,-,TRBV6-5,TRBJ2-1
CSVATGLNQPQHF,TGCAGCGTTGCGACAGGGCTCAATCAGCCCCAGCATTTT,TRBD1,-,TRBV29-1,TRBJ1-5
CASSIGFGAGNQPQHF,TGTGCCAGTAGTATCGGTTTTGGGGCGGGCAATCAGCCCCAGCATTTT,-,-,TRBV19,TRBJ1-5
CASSSGLAGQNEQFF,TGTGCCAGCAGCTCGGGACTAGCGGGACAGAATGAGCAGTTCTTC,TRBD2,few,TRBV5-4,TRBJ2-1
CASSPDSIAEAFF,TGTGCCAGCTCACCGGACAGTATAGCTGAAGCTTTCTTT,-,-,TRBV18,TRBJ1-1
CASSRLNSGANVLTF,TGTGCCAGCAGCAGACTAAACTCTGGGGCCAACGTCCTGACTTTC,-,-,TRBV28,TRBJ2-6
CASSPDRSEQFF,TGTGCCAGCAGCCCTGACCGTAGCGAGCAGTTCTTC,-,-,TRBV9,TRBJ2-1
CASSLLAGELFF,TGTGCCAGCAGTTTATTAGCCGGGGAGCTGTTTTTT,-,-,TRBV28,TRBJ2-2
CASSPGASVYNEQFF,TGTGCCAGCAGCCCTGGGGCTAGCGTATACAATGAGCAGTTCTTC,-,-,TRBV9,TRBJ2-1
CASSSGGQGAYF,TGTGCCAGCAGTTCAGGCGGACAGGGGGCCTACTTC,TRBD1,-,TRBV27,TRBJ2-7
CASTAQGAPYGYTF,TGCGCCAGCACCGCTCAGGGTGCTCCTTATGGCTACACCTTC,-,-,TRBV5-1,TRBJ1-2
CASTMGGAGRKNIQYF,TGTGCCAGTACCATGGGGGGGGCCGGTCGCAAAAACATTCAGTACTTC,-,-,TRBV19,TRBJ2-4
CASSTTGLTDTQYF,TGTGCCAGTAGTACGACAGGGTTGACAGATACGCAGTATTTT,TRBD1,-,TRBV19,TRBJ2-3
CSVVDLLAGPNTGELFF,TGCAGCGTTGTGGATTTACTAGCGGGACCGAACACCGGGGAGCTGTTTTTT,TRBD2,-,TRBV29-1,TRBJ2-2
CASSELRRDRINEKLFF,TGTGCCAGCAGTGAACTCAGGCGGGACAGGATTAATGAAAAACTGTTTTTT,TRBD1,-,TRBV6-1,TRBJ1-4
CSAQAETQYF,TGCAGTGCTCAGGCTGAGACCCAGTACTTC,-,-,TRBV20-1,TRBJ2-5
CASSLDRNYEQYF,TGCGCCAGCAGCTTGGACAGAAACTACGAGCAGTACTTC,-,-,TRBV5-1,TRBJ2-7
CASSRISGGGELFF,TGTGCCAGCAGCCGAATTAGCGGGGGCGGGGAGCTGTTTTTT,TRBD2,-,TRBV6-5,TRBJ2-2
CASTGRGRSRQFF,TGTGCCAGCACAGGCAGGGGGCGATCCCGCCAGTTCTTC,TRBD1,-,TRBV2,TRBJ2-1
CAIGQGAQETQYF,TGTGCCATAGGACAGGGCGCCCAAGAGACCCAGTACTTC,TRBD1,-,TRBV10-3,TRBJ2-5
CSVERGTGKAFF,TGCAGCGTTGAAAGGGGGACAGGGAAAGCTTTCTTT,TRBD1,once,TRBV29-1,TRBJ1-1
CASSWGGGNTEAFF,TGTGCCAGCAGTTGGGGGGGTGGAAACACTGAAGCTTTCTTT,-,-,TRBV27,TRBJ1-1
CASSLRGISTDTQYF,TGTGCCAGCAGCTTACGGGGGATTAGCACAGATACGCAGTATTTT,-,once,TRBV11-3,TRBJ2-3
CASSTTGGGGETQYF,TGTGCCAGCAGTACAACAGGGGGCGGGGGCGAGACCCAGTACTTC,TRBD1,-,TRBV27,TRBJ2-5
CASSLTGGRYEQFF,TGTGCCAGCAGCTTGACAGGGGGCAGATATGAGCAGTTCTTC,TRBD1,-,TRBV5-4,TRBJ2-1
CASSLADRLYEQYF,TGTGCCAGCAGTCTTGCAGACAGGCTCTACGAGCAGTACTTC,-,-,TRBV27,TRBJ2-7
CSVEQPGLAGTNEQFF,TGCAGCGTTGAACAACCCGGACTAGCGGGGACCAATGAGCAGTTCTTC,TRBD2,-,TRBV29-1,TRBJ2-1
CASSWGGRAQPQHF,TGTGCCAGCAGCTGGGGGGGAAGGGCTCAGCCCCAGCATTTT,-,-,TRBV28,TRBJ1-5
CASSSRRDLNEKLFF,TGTGCCAGCAGTTCCCGGCGGGACCTTAATGAAAAACTGTTTTTT,-,-,TRBV27,TRBJ1-4
CASSLAPDQETQYF,TGCGCCAGCAGCTTGGCTCCGGACCAAGAGACCCAGTACTTC,-,-,TRBV5-1,TRBJ2-5
CASSYGLAASTDTQYF,TGTGCCAGCAGCTACGGACTAGCGGCTAGCACAGATACGCAGTATTTT,TRBD2,once,TRBV2,TRBJ2-3
CASSQESGAGAPYNEQFF,TGCGCCAGCAGCCAAGAGTCCGGGGCGGGAGCCCCGTACAATGAGCAGTTCTTC,TRBD2,-,TRBV4-3,TRBJ2-1
CASSLDLESTQYF,TGCGCCAGCAGCTTGGACCTAGAGAGTACGCAGTATTTT,-,-,TRBV5-1,TRBJ2-3
CASYQTGVREQYF,TGTGCCAGTTACCAGACAGGGGTGAGGGAGCAGTACTTC,TRBD1,-,TRBV2,TRBJ2-7
CASSLWAGVGTEAFF,TGTGCCAGCAGTTTATGGGCAGGGGTCGGGACTGAAGCTTTCTTT,-,-,TRBV27,TRBJ1-1
CATQGTGPQETQYF,TGTGCCACCCAGGGGACAGGACCTCAAGAGACCCAGTACTTC,TRBD1,-,TRBV2,TRBJ2-5
CASSDALVPLNNEQFF,TGTGCCAGCAGTGACGCATTAGTCCCCCTTAACAATGAGCAGTTCTTC,-,-,TRBV2,TRBJ2-1
CASSSISPRGGYGYTF,TGTGCCAGCAGTTCAATATCCCCACGAGGCGGCTATGGCTACACCTTC,-,-,TRBV28,TRBJ1-2
CATSRELAETQYF,TGTGCCACCAGCAGGGAGCTAGCCGAGACCCAGTACTTC,-,-,TRBV15,TRBJ2-5